This record concerns one T cell receptor beta chain sequence. The CDR3 consists of 13 residues. With 6 bases removed from V and 2 bases from J, the gap between germline ends came to 11 bases. CDR1 and CDR2 (germline): WNHNN, SYGVQD (reference sequence). This sample was taken from a study of shared clonotypes between healthy human individuals. The repertoire was sequenced with immunoSEQ multiplex PCR; TCRdb's copy has only in-frame clones and lacks some. The table records 600,000 or so clones, around 95% of them present only once. Terminally differentiated effector memory CD45RA+ cells were left out of the naive CD8 fraction, which was CD45RO-negative and positively selected for CCR7.

The sequencing input was naive CD8+ T cells sorted from blood. The origin of this receptor is a young woman in good health. V gene TRBV10-1 combines with J gene TRBJ2-7; TRBD2 might be the D (6 bases). This CDR3 reads CASSLAITYEQYF. The CDR3 coding sequence is TGCGCCAGCAGCCTAGCGATTACCTACGAGCAGTACTTC.